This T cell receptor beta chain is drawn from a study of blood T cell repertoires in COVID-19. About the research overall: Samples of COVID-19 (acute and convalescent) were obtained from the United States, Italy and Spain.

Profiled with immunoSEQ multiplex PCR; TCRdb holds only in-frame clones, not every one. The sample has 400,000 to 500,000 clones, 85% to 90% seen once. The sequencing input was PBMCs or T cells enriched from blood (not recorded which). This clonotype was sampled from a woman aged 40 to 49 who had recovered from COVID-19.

The DNA for the CDR3 is TGTGCCAGCAGCTTGGCCTTGGCGGGAGTAAGCTCCTACGAGCAGTACTTC. This gives the protein CASSLALAGVSSYEQYF. V usage is TRBV5-6 and J usage is TRBJ2-7, with 7 positions matching TRBD2. CDR3 length: 17 residues. The V segment lost 0 bases and the J segment 0 bases; nucleotides outside the gene matches: 9. The germline V gene encodes CDR1 SGHDT and CDR2 YYEEEE.